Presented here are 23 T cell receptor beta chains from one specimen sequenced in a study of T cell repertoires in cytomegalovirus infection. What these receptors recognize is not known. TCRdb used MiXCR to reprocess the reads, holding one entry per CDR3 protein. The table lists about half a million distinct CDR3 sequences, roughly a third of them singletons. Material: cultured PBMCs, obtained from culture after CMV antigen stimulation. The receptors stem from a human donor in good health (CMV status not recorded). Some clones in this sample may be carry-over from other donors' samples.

The CDR3 spells CASSFAPGRGDEKLFF. Written as DNA, the CDR3 is TGTGCCAGCAGCTTCGCACCGGGGAGGGGCGATGAAAAACTGTTTTTT. The rearrangement uses TRBV7-9 and TRBJ1-4; D might be TRBD1 (5 bases). From germline, CDR1 is SEHNR and CDR2 FQNEAQ (reference sequence). V gave up 3 bases and J gave up 6 bases, with 17 bases separating them. The CDR3 has 16 amino acids.

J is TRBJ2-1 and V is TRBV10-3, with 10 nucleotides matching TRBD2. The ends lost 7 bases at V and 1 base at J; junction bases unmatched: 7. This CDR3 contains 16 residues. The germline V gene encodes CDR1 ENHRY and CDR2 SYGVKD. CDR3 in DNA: TGTGCCATCAACGCACTAGCGGGGACATCCTACAATGAGCAGTTCTTC. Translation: CAINALAGTSYNEQFF.

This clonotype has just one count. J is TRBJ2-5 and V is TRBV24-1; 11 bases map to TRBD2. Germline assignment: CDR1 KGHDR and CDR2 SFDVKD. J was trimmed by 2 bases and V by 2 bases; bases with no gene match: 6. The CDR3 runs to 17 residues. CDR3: CATSDSRTSGWQETQYF. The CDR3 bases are TGTGCCACCAGTGATTCTCGGACTAGCGGGTGGCAAGAGACCCAGTACTTC.

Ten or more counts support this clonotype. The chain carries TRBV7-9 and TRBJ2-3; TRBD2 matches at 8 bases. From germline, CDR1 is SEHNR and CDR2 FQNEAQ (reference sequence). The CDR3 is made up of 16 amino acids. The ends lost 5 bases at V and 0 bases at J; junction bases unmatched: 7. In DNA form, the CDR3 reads TGTGCCAGCAGCGTGTTAGCGGGAAGTAGCACAGATACGCAGTATTTT. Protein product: CASSVLAGSSTDTQYF.

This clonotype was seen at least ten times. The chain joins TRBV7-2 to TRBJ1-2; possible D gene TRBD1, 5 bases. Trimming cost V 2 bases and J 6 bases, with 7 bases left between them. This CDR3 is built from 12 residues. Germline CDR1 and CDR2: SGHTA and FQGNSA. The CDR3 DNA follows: TGTGCCAGCAGCTTAAGGACAAATGGCTACACCTTC. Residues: CASSLRTNGYTF.

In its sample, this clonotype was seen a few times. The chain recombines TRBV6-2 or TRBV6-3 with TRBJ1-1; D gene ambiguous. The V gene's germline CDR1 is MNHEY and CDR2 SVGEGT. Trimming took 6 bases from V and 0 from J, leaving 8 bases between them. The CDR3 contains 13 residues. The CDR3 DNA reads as TGTGCCAGCAGGTGGGAGCTGAACACTGAAGCTTTCTTT. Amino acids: CASRWELNTEAFF.

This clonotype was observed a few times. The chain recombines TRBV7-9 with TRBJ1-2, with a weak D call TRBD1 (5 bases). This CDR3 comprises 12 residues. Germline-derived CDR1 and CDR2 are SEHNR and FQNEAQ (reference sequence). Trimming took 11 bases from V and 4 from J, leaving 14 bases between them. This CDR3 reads CALAARAYGYTF. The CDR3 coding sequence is TGTGCCTTAGCCGCCAGGGCCTATGGCTACACCTTC.

The CDR3 DNA reads TGTGCCAGCAGCCCAAAAGGCGGACTAGCAAGGGAGACCCAGTACTTC. It translates to CASSPKGGLARETQYF. The rearrangement links TRBV7-3 to TRBJ2-5; 8 bases agree with TRBD2. Germline V gives CDR1 SGHTA, CDR2 FQGTGA. The CDR3 has 16 residues. V shed 5 bases, J shed 5 bases, and the junction held 13 bases outside the gene matches.

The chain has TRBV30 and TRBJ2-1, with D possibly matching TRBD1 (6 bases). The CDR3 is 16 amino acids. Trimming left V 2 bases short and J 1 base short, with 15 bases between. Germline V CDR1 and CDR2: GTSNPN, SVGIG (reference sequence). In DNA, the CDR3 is TGTGCCTGGAGTATTGGACAGACCTTATCCTACAATGAGCAGTTCTTC. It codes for CAWSIGQTLSYNEQFF.

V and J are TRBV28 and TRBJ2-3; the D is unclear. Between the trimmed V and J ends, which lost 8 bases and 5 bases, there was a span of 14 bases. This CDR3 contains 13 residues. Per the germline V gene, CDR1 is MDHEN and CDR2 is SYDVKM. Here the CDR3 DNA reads TGTGCCAGCCAACCTCCCTGGGTAGATACGCAGTATTTT. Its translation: CASQPPWVDTQYF.

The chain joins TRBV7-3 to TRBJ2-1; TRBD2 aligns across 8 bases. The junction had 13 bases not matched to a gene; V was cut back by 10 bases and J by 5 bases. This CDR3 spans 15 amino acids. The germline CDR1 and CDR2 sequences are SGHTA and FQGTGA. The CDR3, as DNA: TGTGCCACCTCTTTCAGCGGGAGTGTCAACAATGAGCAGTTCTTC. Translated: CATSFSGSVNNEQFF.

Here the CDR3 DNA reads TGTGCCAGCAGCCGGGCAGGGAACGAGCAGTACTTC. Amino acids: CASSRAGNEQYF. V gene TRBV7-2 combines with J gene TRBJ2-7; TRBD1 might be the D (5 bases). Germline V gene sequence: CDR1 SGHTA, CDR2 FQGNSA. Trimming pared 5 bases from V and 5 bases from J, leaving 10 bases between. This CDR3 region has 12 residues.

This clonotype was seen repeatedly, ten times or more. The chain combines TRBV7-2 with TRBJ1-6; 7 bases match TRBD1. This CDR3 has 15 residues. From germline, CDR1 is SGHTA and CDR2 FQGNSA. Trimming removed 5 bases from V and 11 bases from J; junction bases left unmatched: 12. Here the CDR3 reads CASSAARGLSAPLHF. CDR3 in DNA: TGTGCCAGCAGCGCCGCAAGGGGGCTCTCGGCACCCCTCCACTTT.

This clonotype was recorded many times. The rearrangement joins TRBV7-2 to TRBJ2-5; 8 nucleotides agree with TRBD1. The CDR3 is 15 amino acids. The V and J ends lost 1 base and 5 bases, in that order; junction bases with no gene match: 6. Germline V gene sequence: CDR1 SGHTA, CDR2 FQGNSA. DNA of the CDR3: TGTGCCAGCAGCTTAGACAGGACAGGGCGTGAGACCCAGTACTTC. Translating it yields CASSLDRTGRETQYF. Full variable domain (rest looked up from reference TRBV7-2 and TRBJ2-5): GAGVSQSPSNKVTEKGKDVELRCDPISGHTALYWYRQSLGQGLEFLIYFQGNSAPDKSGLPSDRFSAERTGGSVSTLTIQRTQQEDSAVYLCASSLDRTGRETQYFGPGTRLLVL.

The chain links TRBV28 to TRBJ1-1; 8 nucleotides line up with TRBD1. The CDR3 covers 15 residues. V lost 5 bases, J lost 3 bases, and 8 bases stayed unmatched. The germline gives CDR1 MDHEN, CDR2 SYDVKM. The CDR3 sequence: CASSATGQGDTEAFF. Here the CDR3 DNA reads TGTGCCAGCAGTGCGACCGGACAGGGAGACACTGAAGCTTTCTTT.

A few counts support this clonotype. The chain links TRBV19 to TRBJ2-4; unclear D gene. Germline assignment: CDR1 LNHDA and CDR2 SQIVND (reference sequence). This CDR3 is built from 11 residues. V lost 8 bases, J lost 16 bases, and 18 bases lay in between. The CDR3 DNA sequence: TGTGCCAGTCCCGATAGGCCCCTTAGATACTTC. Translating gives CASPDRPLRYF.

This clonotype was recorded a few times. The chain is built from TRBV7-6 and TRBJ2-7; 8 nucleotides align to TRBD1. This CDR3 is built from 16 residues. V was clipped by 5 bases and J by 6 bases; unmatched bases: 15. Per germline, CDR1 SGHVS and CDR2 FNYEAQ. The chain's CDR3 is CASSDGQGDGNPEQYF. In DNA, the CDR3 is TGTGCCAGCAGCGACGGACAGGGTGACGGCAATCCCGAGCAGTACTTC.

The CDR3 is CASSLVRSSTDTQYF. DNA of the CDR3: TGTGCCAGCAGCTTAGTGCGCTCTAGCACAGATACGCAGTATTTT. The chain is built from TRBV7-8 and TRBJ2-3; the D is unclear. In germline, CDR1 is SGHVS, CDR2 FQNEAQ. Trimming shortened V by 1 base and J by 0 bases, and 8 bases separated the two germline ends. The CDR3 loop spans 15 amino acids.

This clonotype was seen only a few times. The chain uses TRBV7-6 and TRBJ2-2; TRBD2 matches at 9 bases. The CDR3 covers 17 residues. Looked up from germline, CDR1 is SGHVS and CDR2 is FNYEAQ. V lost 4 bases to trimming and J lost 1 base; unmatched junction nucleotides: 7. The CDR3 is CASSYPGLAVNTGELFF. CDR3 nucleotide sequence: TGTGCCAGCAGCTACCCGGGACTAGCTGTGAACACCGGGGAGCTGTTTTTT.

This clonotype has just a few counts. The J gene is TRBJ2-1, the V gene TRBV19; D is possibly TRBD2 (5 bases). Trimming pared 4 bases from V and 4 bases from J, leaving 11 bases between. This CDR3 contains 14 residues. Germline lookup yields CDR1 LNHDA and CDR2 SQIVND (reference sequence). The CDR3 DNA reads TGTGCCAGTAGTACGGGGAGAGAGTACAATGAGCAGTTCTTC. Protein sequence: CASSTGREYNEQFF. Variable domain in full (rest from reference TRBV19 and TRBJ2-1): DGGITQSPKYLFRKEGQNVTLSCEQNLNHDAMYWYRQDPGQGLRLIYYSQIVNDFQKGDIAEGYSVSREKKESFPLTVTSAQKNPTAFYLCASSTGREYNEQFFGPGTRLTVL.

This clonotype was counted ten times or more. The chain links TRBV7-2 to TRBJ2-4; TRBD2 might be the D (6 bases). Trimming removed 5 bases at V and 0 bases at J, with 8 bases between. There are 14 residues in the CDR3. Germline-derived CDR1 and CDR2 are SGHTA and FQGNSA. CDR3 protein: CASSPGRAKNIQYF. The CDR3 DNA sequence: TGTGCCAGCAGCCCCGGGAGAGCCAAAAACATTCAGTACTTC.

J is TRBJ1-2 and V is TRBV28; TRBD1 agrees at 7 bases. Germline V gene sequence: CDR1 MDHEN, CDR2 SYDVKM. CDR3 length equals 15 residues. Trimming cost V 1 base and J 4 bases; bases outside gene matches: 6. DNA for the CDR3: TGTGCCAGCAGTTTATATGCAGGGGGTGGCTATGGCTACACCTTC. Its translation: CASSLYAGGGYGYTF.

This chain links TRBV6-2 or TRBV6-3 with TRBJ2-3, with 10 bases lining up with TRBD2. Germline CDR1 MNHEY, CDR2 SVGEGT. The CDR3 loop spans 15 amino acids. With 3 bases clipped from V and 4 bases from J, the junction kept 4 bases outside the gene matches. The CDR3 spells CASSYLAGASDTQYF. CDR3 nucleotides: TGTGCCAGCAGTTATCTAGCGGGAGCGTCAGATACGCAGTATTTT.